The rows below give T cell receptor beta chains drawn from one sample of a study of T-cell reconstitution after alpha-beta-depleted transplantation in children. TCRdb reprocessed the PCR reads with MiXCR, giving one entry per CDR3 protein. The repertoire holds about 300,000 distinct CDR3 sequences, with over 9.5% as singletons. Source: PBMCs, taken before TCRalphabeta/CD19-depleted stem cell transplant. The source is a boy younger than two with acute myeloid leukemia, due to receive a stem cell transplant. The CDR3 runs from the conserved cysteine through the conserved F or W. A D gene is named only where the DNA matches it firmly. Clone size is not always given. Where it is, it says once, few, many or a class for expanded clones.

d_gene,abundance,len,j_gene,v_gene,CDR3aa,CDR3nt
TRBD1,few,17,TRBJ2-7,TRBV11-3,CASSLDPGTGKRDEQYF,TGTGCCAGCAGCTTAGACCCCGGGACAGGGAAGAGGGACGAGCAGTACTTC
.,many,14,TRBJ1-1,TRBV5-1,CASSPGGPPTEAFF,TGCGCCAGCAGCCCCGGGGGGCCCCCCACTGAAGCTTTCTTT
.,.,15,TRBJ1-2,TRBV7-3,CASSLSGPPDYGYTF,TGTGCCAGCAGCTTATCGGGCCCACCGGACTATGGCTACACCTTC
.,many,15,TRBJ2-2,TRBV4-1,CASSPGPPSTGELFF,TGCGCCAGCAGCCCGGGACCGCCGAGCACCGGGGAGCTGTTTTTT
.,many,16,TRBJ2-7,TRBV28,CASSPVGGLPSYEQYF,TGTGCCAGCAGCCCCGTGGGGGGGCTCCCTTCCTACGAGCAGTACTTC
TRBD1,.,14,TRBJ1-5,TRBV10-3,CATRGGARNQPQHF,TGTGCCACCAGGGGGGGGGCCCGCAATCAGCCCCAGCATTTT
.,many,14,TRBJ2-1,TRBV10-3,CATRGGSSYNEQFF,TGTGCCACCAGGGGAGGGAGCTCCTACAATGAGCAGTTCTTC
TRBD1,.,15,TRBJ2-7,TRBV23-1,CASSQGRDRLYEQYF,TGCGCCAGCAGTCAAGGCCGGGACAGGCTCTACGAGCAGTACTTC
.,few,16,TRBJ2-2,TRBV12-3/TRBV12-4,CASSSWTGDNTGELFF,TGTGCCAGCAGTTCCTGGACGGGAGATAACACCGGGGAGCTGTTTTTT
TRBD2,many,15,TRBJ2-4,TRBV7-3,CASSSGLAGTNIQYF,TGTGCCAGCAGCTCCGGACTAGCGGGGACAAACATTCAGTACTTC
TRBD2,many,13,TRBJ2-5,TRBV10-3,CAISGGGTETQYF,TGTGCCATCAGTGGGGGGGGGACAGAGACCCAGTACTTC
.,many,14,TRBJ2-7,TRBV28,CASSLWDSGYEQYF,TGTGCCAGCAGTTTATGGGACTCCGGGTACGAGCAGTACTTC
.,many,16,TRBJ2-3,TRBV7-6,CASSLAQGRGTDTQYF,TGTGCCAGCAGCTTAGCACAGGGTCGAGGCACAGATACGCAGTATTTT
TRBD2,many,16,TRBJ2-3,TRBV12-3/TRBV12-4,CASSPRLASGTDTQYF,TGTGCCAGCAGTCCGCGACTAGCGAGTGGCACAGATACGCAGTATTTT
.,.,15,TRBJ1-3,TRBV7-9,CASSLEGYSGNTIYF,TGTGCCAGCAGCTTAGAGGGTTACTCTGGAAACACCATATATTTT
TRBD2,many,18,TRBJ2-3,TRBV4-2,CASSQGPGLAERTDTQYF,TGTGCCAGCAGCCAAGGACCGGGACTAGCGGAACGCACAGATACGCAGTATTTT
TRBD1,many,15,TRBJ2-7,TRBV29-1,CSVELTGGKDYEQYF,TGCAGCGTTGAACTTACAGGGGGCAAGGACTACGAGCAGTACTTC
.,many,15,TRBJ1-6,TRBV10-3,CAISESGLGSSPLHF,TGTGCCATCAGTGAGTCGGGACTCGGAAGTTCACCCCTCCACTTT
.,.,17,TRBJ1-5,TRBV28,CASTPGPGDSGFQPQHF,TGTGCCAGCACCCCAGGCCCCGGGGACTCGGGTTTTCAGCCCCAGCATTTT
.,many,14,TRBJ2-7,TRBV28,CASSLQGFTYEQYF,TGTGCCAGCAGCTTACAGGGCTTTACCTACGAGCAGTACTTC
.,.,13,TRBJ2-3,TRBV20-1,CSARDAGFNTQYF,TGCAGTGCTAGGGACGCCGGATTCAATACGCAGTATTTT
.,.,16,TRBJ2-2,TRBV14,CASSQVEGLNTGELFF,TGTGCCAGCAGCCAAGTTGAGGGGCTCAACACCGGGGAGCTGTTTTTT
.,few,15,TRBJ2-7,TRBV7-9,CASSPKQGIDYEQYF,TGTGCCAGCAGCCCAAAACAGGGAATAGACTACGAGCAGTACTTC
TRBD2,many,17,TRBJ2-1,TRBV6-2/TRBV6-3,CASSPNTSGRRSNEQFF,TGTGCCAGCAGTCCCAACACTAGCGGGAGGCGCAGTAATGAGCAGTTCTTC
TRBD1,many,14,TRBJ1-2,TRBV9,CASSVTGGAYGYTF,TGTGCCAGCAGCGTGACAGGGGGCGCCTATGGCTACACCTTC
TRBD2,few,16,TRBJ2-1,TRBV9,CASSVDGSGRLDEQFF,TGTGCCAGCAGCGTAGATGGTAGCGGGAGGCTGGATGAGCAGTTCTTC
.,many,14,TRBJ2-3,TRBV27,CASSSIEVVPLEYF,TGTGCCAGCAGTTCTATCGAAGTCGTTCCATTGGAGTATTTT
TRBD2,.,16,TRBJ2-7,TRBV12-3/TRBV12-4,CASSPRLAGGRYEQYF,TGTGCCAGCAGTCCCAGACTAGCGGGGGGCCGGTACGAGCAGTACTTC
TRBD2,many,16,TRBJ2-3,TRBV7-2,CASSLALAGGPVAQYF,TGTGCCAGCAGCTTAGCGCTAGCGGGGGGTCCAGTCGCGCAGTATTTT
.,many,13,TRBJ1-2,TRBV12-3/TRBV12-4,CASSLFGSNAGTF,TGTGCCAGCAGTTTATTTGGAAGCAATGCTGGCACCTTC
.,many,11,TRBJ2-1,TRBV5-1,CASTSQNEQFF,TGCGCCAGTACTAGCCAAAATGAGCAGTTCTTC
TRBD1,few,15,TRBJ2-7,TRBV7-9,CASSLPGQGTYEQYF,TGTGCCAGCAGCTTGCCGGGACAGGGGACCTACGAGCAGTACTTC
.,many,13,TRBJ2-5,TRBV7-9,CASSLTEQETQYF,TGTGCCAGCAGCCTGACAGAACAAGAGACCCAGTACTTC
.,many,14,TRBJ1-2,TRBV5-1,CASSLGGAGYGYTF,TGCGCCAGCAGCTTGGGGGGCGCGGGCTATGGCTACACCTTC
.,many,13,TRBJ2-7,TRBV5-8,CASSLISSEEQYF,TGTGCCAGCAGCCTTATCTCTAGTGAGGAGCAGTACTTC
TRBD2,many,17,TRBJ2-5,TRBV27,CASRPLRTSGGWETQYF,TGTGCCAGCAGGCCTTTGAGGACTAGCGGGGGCTGGGAGACCCAGTACTTC
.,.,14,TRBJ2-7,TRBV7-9,CASSPPSRVYEQYF,TGTGCCAGCAGCCCCCCATCCAGGGTCTACGAGCAGTACTTC
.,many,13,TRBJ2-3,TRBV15,CATSKLALYTQYF,TGTGCCACCAGTAAATTAGCCCTCTATACGCAGTATTTT
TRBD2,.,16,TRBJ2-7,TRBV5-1,CASSLEGLADSYEQYF,TGCGCCAGCAGCTTGGAAGGACTAGCGGACTCCTACGAGCAGTACTTC
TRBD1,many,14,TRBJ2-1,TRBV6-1,CASGKSGGNNEQFF,TGTGCCAGCGGGAAGTCAGGGGGTAACAATGAGCAGTTCTTC
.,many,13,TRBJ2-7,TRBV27,CASSFYRDYEQYF,TGTGCCAGCAGTTTTTACAGGGATTACGAGCAGTACTTC
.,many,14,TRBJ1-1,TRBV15,CATSRTGFGTEAFF,TGTGCCACCAGCAGAACAGGGTTTGGGACTGAAGCTTTCTTT